The 10 T cell receptor beta chains given below trace back to one sample, sequenced in a study of early T cells in non-severe SARS-CoV-2 infection. TCRdb fed the 5' RACE reads into MiXCR, producing one record per CDR3 protein. The sample holds approximately 100,000 distinct CDR3 sequences, 8% to 13% seen once. Material: whole blood. The receptors derive from an adult who was a healthcare worker with PCR-confirmed SARS-CoV-2 infection or an uninfected control (not recorded which).

This chain joins TRBV19 and TRBJ2-3, with 10 bases identical to TRBD2. The CDR3 loop spans 16 amino acids. V shed 4 bases, J shed 4 bases, and the junction held 8 bases outside the gene matches. Per the germline V gene, CDR1 is LNHDA and CDR2 is SQIVND (reference sequence). The DNA for the CDR3 is TGTGCCAGTAGTACCCCCCGAGCGGGAGGGGCAGATACGCAGTATTTT. Translated, it gives CASSTPRAGGADTQYF.

This chain links TRBV25-1 with TRBJ2-3, with 7 nucleotides matching TRBD1. With V trimmed by 11 bases and J by 4 bases, 12 bases remained unmatched. This CDR3 has 14 residues. Germline CDR1 is MGHDK and CDR2 is SYGVNS. The CDR3 DNA reads TGTGCCCCCTCGGGGCAGGGGGTCGCAGATACGCAGTATTTT. Translation: CAPSGQGVADTQYF.

This clonotype was observed a handful of times. The rearrangement joins TRBV3-1 to TRBJ1-2; the match to TRBD1 covers 7 bases. V lost 4 bases, J lost 4 bases, and 6 bases stayed unmatched. The germline V gene encodes CDR1 LGHDT and CDR2 YNNKEL (reference sequence). This CDR3 has 14 residues. The CDR3 nucleotides read TGTGCCAGCAGCCGGGACAGACCTTCCTATGGCTACACCTTC. As protein: CASSRDRPSYGYTF.

This clonotype turned up a few times. The J gene is TRBJ2-2, the V gene TRBV18; 9 bases line up with TRBD2. Per the germline V gene, CDR1 is KGHSH and CDR2 is LQKENI. V lost 3 bases and J lost 3; bases outside the gene matches: 2. The CDR3 consists of 15 residues. The CDR3 DNA is TGTGCCAGCTCACCCAGCGGGGGGCACACCGGGGAGCTGTTTTTT. Translated, it gives CASSPSGGHTGELFF.

This chain connects TRBV6-5 to TRBJ2-4; TRBD1 might be the D (6 bases). The CDR3 runs 17 residues. Between the trimmed V and J ends, which lost 6 bases and 0 bases, there was a span of 18 bases. The germline gives CDR1 MNHEY, CDR2 SVGAGI. The CDR3 DNA reads as TGTGCCAGCAGCAACTCCCAGGGGACACTAGCCAAAAACATTCAGTACTTC. This sequence encodes CASSNSQGTLAKNIQYF.

This clonotype showed up many times. The V call is TRBV9, the J call TRBJ2-1, with D possibly matching TRBD2 (6 bases). The CDR3 spans 16 residues. The V end lost 0 bases, the J end lost 0 bases, and 10 bases lay between the germline ends. Per the germline V gene, CDR1 is SGDLS and CDR2 is YYNGEE. CDR3 sequence: CASSVDTGVSYNEQFF. DNA of the CDR3: TGTGCCAGCAGCGTAGATACGGGGGTCTCCTACAATGAGCAGTTCTTC.

This clonotype was observed a handful of times. The CDR3 DNA follows: TGTGCCAGCAGCAAAAGAACATATACAGGGGGTAAAACCTATGGCTACACCTTC. This gives the protein CASSKRTYTGGKTYGYTF. V and J are TRBV21-1 and TRBJ1-2; the tabulated D call, TRBD1, remains unverified against the DNA. TRBV21-1 is a pseudogene segment. The length of the CDR3 is 18 residues.

The chain uses TRBV5-1 and TRBJ2-3; unclear D gene. V was cut by 2 bases and J by 1 base, with 5 bases left in between. Germline assignment: CDR1 SGHRS and CDR2 YFSETQ. The CDR3 contains 13 residues. The chain's CDR3 is CASSFGRTDTQYF. CDR3 nucleotide sequence: TGCGCCAGCAGCTTCGGGCGCACAGATACGCAGTATTTT.

The gene calls are TRBV20-1 and TRBJ1-2; D perhaps matches TRBD1 (6 bases). V lost 7 bases and J lost 5, with 14 bases in between. In germline, CDR1 is DFQATT, CDR2 SNEGSKA (reference sequence). This CDR3 is 12 amino acids long. The CDR3 is CSVLQGSYGYTF. The DNA for the CDR3 is TGCAGTGTCCTACAGGGTAGTTATGGCTACACCTTC.

The V gene is TRBV6-2 or TRBV6-3, the J gene TRBJ2-7; possible D gene TRBD1, 6 bases. The CDR3 is 15 amino acids. Trimming cost V 2 bases and J 4 bases, with 15 bases left between them. In germline, CDR1 is MNHEY, CDR2 SVGEGT. The CDR3 sequence: CASSYIARTEYEQYF. CDR3 DNA: TGTGCCAGCAGTTACATTGCTAGGACAGAATACGAGCAGTACTTC.